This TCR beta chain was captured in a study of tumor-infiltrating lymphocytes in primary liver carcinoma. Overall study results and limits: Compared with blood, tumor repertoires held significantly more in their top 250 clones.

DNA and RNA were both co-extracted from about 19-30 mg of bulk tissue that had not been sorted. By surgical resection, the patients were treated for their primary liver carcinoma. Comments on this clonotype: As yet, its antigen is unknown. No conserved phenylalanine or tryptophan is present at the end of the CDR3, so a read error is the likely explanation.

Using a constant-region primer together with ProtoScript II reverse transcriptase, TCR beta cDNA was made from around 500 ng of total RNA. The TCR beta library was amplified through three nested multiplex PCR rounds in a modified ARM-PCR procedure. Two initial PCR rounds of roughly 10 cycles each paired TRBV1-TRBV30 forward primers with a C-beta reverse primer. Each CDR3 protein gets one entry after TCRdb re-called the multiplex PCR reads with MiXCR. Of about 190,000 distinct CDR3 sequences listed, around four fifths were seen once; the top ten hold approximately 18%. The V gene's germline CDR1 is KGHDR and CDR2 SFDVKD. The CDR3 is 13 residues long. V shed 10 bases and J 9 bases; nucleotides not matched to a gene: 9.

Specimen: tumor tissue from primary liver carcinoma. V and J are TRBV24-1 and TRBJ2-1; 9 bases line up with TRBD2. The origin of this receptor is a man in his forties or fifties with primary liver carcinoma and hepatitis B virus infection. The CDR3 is CATRLADQTEQFV. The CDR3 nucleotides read TGTGCCACTAGACTAGCGGATCAGACTGAGCAGTTCGTC.